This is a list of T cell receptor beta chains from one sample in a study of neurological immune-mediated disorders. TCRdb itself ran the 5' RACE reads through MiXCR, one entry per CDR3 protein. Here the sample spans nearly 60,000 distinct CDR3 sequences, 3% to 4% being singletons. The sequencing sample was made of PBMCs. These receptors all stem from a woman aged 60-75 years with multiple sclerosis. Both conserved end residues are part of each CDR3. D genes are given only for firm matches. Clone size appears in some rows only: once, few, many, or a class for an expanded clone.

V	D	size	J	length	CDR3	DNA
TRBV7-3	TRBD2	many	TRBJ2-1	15	CASSLTSGSSNEQFF	TGTGCCAGCAGCTTGACTAGCGGGAGTTCCAATGAGCAGTTCTTC
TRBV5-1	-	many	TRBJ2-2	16	CASSLAGRTPYGELFF	TGCGCCAGCAGCTTGGCAGGTCGGACTCCGTACGGGGAGCTGTTTTTT
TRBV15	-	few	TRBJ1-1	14	CATSRPHMNTEAFF	TGTGCCACCAGCAGACCCCACATGAACACTGAAGCTTTCTTT
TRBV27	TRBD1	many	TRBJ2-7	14	CASSRTGGKHEQYF	TGTGCCAGCAGCAGGACAGGGGGCAAACACGAGCAGTACTTC
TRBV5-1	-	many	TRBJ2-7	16	CASSLAPTGSSYEQYF	TGCGCCAGCAGCTTGGCGCCGACCGGGAGCTCCTACGAGCAGTACTTC
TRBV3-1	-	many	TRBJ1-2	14	CASSQPTLNYGYTF	TGTGCCAGCAGCCAACCGACCCTTAACTATGGCTACACCTTC
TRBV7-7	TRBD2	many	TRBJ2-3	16	CASSPGLAGATDTQYF	TGTGCCAGCAGCCCCGGACTAGCGGGAGCCACAGATACGCAGTATTTT
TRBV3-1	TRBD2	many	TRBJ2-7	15	CASSPGVAGLYEQYF	TGTGCCAGCAGCCCGGGGGTAGCGGGGCTCTACGAGCAGTACTTC
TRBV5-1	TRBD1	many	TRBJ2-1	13	CASSLVGGPEQFF	TGCGCCAGCAGCTTGGTAGGGGGCCCTGAGCAGTTCTTC
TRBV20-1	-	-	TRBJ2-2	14	CSARVLIGTGELFF	TGCAGTGCTAGAGTTCTCATTGGCACCGGGGAGCTGTTTTTT
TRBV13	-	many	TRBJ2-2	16	CASSLAGKRGTGELFF	TGTGCCAGCAGCTTAGCTGGCAAGCGAGGCACCGGGGAGCTGTTTTTT
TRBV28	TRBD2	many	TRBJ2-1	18	CASSFPDSSGGPYNEQFF	TGTGCCAGCAGTTTCCCTGACTCTAGCGGGGGGCCCTACAATGAGCAGTTCTTC
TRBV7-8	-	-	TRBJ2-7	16	CASSFKGFSSAYEQYF	TGTGCCAGCAGCTTTAAGGGTTTCAGTAGCGCCTACGAGCAGTACTTC
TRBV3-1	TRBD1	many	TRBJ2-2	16	CASSQVRQGIPGELFF	TGTGCCAGCAGCCAAGTGCGACAGGGTATACCCGGGGAGCTGTTTTTT
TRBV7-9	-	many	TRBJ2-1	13	CASSPDLNNEQFF	TGTGCCAGCAGCCCGGACTTGAACAATGAGCAGTTCTTC
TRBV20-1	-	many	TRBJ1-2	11	CSAMRQSGYTF	TGCAGTGCAATGAGACAGTCAGGCTACACCTTC
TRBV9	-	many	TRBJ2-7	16	CASSVAGRGGVYEQYF	TGTGCCAGCAGCGTAGCGGGCCGGGGCGGAGTCTACGAGCAGTACTTC
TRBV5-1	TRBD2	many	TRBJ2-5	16	CASSDGLAGDGETQYF	TGCGCCAGCAGTGATGGACTAGCGGGCGACGGAGAGACCCAGTACTTC
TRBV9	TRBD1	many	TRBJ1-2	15	CASSVAPDRPGGYTF	TGTGCCAGCAGCGTAGCCCCGGACAGGCCGGGGGGCTACACCTTC
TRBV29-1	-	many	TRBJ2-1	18	CSVLSRDSMPDSYNEQFF	TGCAGCGTACTGAGCCGGGACTCGATGCCCGACTCCTACAATGAGCAGTTCTTC
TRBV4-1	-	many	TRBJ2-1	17	CASSQPRWVRSYNEQFF	TGCGCCAGCAGCCAGCCAAGATGGGTACGATCCTACAATGAGCAGTTCTTC
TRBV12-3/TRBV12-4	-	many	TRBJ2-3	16	CASSPRGGAGTDTQYF	TGTGCCAGCAGCCCCCGTGGAGGGGCGGGGACAGATACGCAGTATTTT
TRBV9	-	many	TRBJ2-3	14	CASSVEQGTDTQYF	TGTGCCAGCAGCGTAGAACAAGGCACAGATACGCAGTATTTT
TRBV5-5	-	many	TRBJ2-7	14	CASSLSRRPDEQYF	TGTGCCAGCAGCTTGTCGAGACGGCCGGACGAGCAGTACTTC
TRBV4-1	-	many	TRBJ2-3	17	CASSQDGGGFSPDTQYF	TGCGCCAGCAGCCAAGATGGGGGGGGCTTTTCGCCAGATACGCAGTATTTT
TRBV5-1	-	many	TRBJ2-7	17	CASSLGPALGDSYEQYF	TGCGCCAGCAGCTTGGGCCCCGCCCTCGGGGATTCCTACGAGCAGTACTTC
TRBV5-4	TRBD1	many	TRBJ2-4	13	CASSSGTEVIQYF	TGTGCCAGCAGTTCCGGGACAGAAGTCATTCAGTACTTC
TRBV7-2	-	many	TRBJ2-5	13	CASSLAGSGTQYF	TGTGCCAGCAGCTTAGCGGGGTCGGGGACCCAGTACTTC
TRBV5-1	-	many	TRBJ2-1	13	CASSSLHEEEQFF	TGCGCCAGCAGCTCTCTCCATGAAGAAGAGCAGTTCTTC
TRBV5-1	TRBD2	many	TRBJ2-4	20	CASSSPVVSGGAVPKNIQYF	TGCGCCAGCAGCTCCCCGGTGGTGAGCGGGGGGGCCGTTCCCAAAAACATTCAGTACTTC
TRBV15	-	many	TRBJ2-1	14	CATSRREHGNEQFF	TGTGCCACCAGCAGGAGGGAGCACGGGAATGAGCAGTTCTTC
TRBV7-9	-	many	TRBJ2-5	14	CASSLGTVRKTQYF	TGTGCCAGCAGCTTAGGGACAGTCAGAAAGACCCAGTACTTC
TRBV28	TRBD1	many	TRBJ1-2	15	CASIIRGQGADGYTF	TGTGCCAGCATAATCCGTGGACAGGGGGCCGATGGCTACACCTTC
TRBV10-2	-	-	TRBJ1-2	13	CASSKKADYGYTF	TGCGCCAGCAGTAAAAAGGCTGACTATGGCTACACCTTC
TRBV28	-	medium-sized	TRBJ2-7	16	CASSSSYSTPRVGQYF	-
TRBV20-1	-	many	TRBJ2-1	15	CSARDDRPIGHEQFF	TGCAGTGCTAGAGATGACCGCCCCATCGGCCATGAGCAGTTCTTC
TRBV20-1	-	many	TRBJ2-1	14	CSARGLQSYNEQFF	TGCAGTGCTAGAGGACTCCAATCCTACAATGAGCAGTTCTTC